This T cell receptor (beta chain) was recorded in a study of shared clonotypes between healthy human individuals (dated by TCRdb to 2020 to 2021). Describing the broader study: Two women and three men aged 18 to 49 years were included in the cohort. For each donor, CD4 naive and CD4 memory were each run on three plates, CD8 naive on two plates, and CD8 memory on one plate. The study deeply sequenced blood TCR repertoires of five healthy adults to estimate repertoire size and the extent of clonotype sharing between individuals. Libraries were prepared and TCR repertoires were sequenced by different laboratories using diverse techniques, in order to increase sequencing depth and limit assay-specific biases. Each donor's leukapheresis produced roughly between roughly 0.94 and 9.5 billion PBMCs.

Deletion took 4 bases off V and 0 bases off J, with a span of 3 bases between the germline ends. The CDR3 runs 13 residues from the cysteine to the phenylalanine. Only the CDR3 portion is preserved as DNA: 39 bases, with reading frame beginning at the first base. CDR1 and CDR2 (PRHDT, FYEKMQ) derive from the germline V gene (reference sequence). The donors were healthy, HIV-negative adults with no recently reported acute infections or vaccinations. Only Caucasian adults living in Nashville, Tennessee, USA were represented among the donors. CD8 memory samples consisted of magnetically selected CD45RO+ cells combined with CCR7-negative CD45RA+ effector memory (TemRA) cells. Blood was collected by leukapheresis, and PBMCs were isolated by Ficoll-Histopaque density gradient centrifugation and then cryopreserved in liquid nitrogen vapor phase. Analytical flow cytometry was used to check the purity and quantity of each magnetically sorted T cell population. Each sorted fraction had its genomic DNA isolated and then quantified by UV absorbance on a Nanodrop 2000c.

A remark on this clone: Its antigen is unknown. Qualities for individual bases were not recorded, and no much larger clone is one base off.

Using the deep immunoSEQ assay, multiplex PCR amplified TCR CDR3 regions from genomic DNA. Extracted genomic DNA from each cell subset was distributed evenly across all wells of several immunoSEQ 96-well plates, and each plate was treated as a replicate. For sorted subsets, around 200 ng genomic DNA, equal to approximately 30,000 T cell genomes, was loaded into each replicate PCR. The purified libraries were quantified using a Qubit 3.0 fluorometer, sized with a Bioanalyzer 2100, and then quantified again using the KAPA Library Quantification kit. Every immunoSEQ 96-well plate was sequenced on a dedicated single-read 150-cycle Illumina NextSeq 550 flow cell. In the original analysis: The immunoSEQ output contained only junctional sequences without quality scores, so filtering could not match that applied to full-length reads. Sequences were annotated with PyIR, a Python wrapper for IgBLAST v1.9, using IMGT germline references to assign V/J genes and CDR3. Any read was removed if the V/J assignment was weak (E-value above 1e-6), the CDR3 was missing, or the read contained stop codons, out-of-frame junctions, or ambiguous translated residues. V3J clonotypes were defined as sequences sharing an identical inferred V gene, J gene, and CDR3 amino acid sequence. Percentage overlap between repertoires was computed as shared unique clonotypes divided by the size of the smaller repertoire. Repertoire richness was assessed with RTK rarefaction, the Chao1 estimator, and Recon v2.1 estimates of unobserved clonotypes. OLGA was used to compute generation probabilities for all TCRbeta clonotypes that the gDNA method yielded from a handful of donors. TCRdb's version of the immuneACCESS table is confined to in-frame rearrangements and falls short of the full clone set. An unresolved V gene accounts for under half of the shortfall where checked; the remainder is of unknown origin. D and trimming come from the DNA, and the V and J calls and clone size come from that table. Across this sample there are a few hundred thousand clones, with roughly 91% seen only once. Of the sample, about a sixth is held by the ten largest clones.

Beyond this particular receptor, the publication reports: Compared with non-shared clonotypes, the clonotypes found in all four sorted-subset donors had higher generation probabilities. Rarefaction of sorted-subset datasets indicated incomplete sequencing despite the large sequencing depth. Sharing across a few donors was observed for 5% to 6.5% of naive CD4, 3% to 3.5% of naive CD8, 2% to 2.5% of memory CD4, and approximately 0.41% of memory CD8 clonotypes. Larger estimated clonotype richness was generally found for naive subsets than for memory subsets. Sampling was limited to blood, and TCR repertoires in tissue likely differ from TCR repertoires in blood. Because the study included only a small number of donors, the genetic and exposure-history diversity represented was limited. Based on pairwise subsampling, the degree of clonotype sharing among donors was expected to be affected by sequencing depth.

The specimen sequenced was memory CD8+ T cells sorted from blood. The cell subset or site label, as the study defines it: CD45RO+ cells pooled with CCR7-negative TemRA cells. The rearranged segments are TRBV13 and TRBJ2-2; no D segment can be confidently identified. This receptor was identified in a man aged 18 to 29 in good health. The DNA is TGTGCCAGCAGCTCATCGAACACCGGGGAGCTGTTTTTT. Translated, it gives CASSSSNTGELFF.